The clone carrying this T cell receptor (beta chain) was observed once. Data came from immunoSEQ multiplex PCR; TCRdb stores just in-frame clones and leaves some out. The table includes under 35,000 clones, about 88% detected once. The data originate from a study of a mutant IDH1 vaccine in newly diagnosed glioma. Overall study context: Of treated patients, around 60% were men and about 38% women, averaging around 40 years.

The CDR3 is made up of 12 amino acids. CDR1 is MNHEY, CDR2 SVGAGI, per germline. V dropped 2 bases and J dropped 3 bases, with 5 bases sitting between them. Indicated time point: baseline, week 1 (first vaccination visit). Indicated treatment: pre-vaccination baseline after standard-of-care therapy. The astrocytomas were IDH1-mutant, ATRX-negative, and WHO grade 3 or 4. The TCR sequence derives from a woman aged 40 to 50 with glioma. The chain employs TRBV6-5 and TRBJ2-7, with D perhaps matching TRBD1 (5 bases). The starting material was PBMCs, obtained from a glioma patient treated with radiotherapy, temozolomide or both. In nucleotides, the CDR3 is TGTGCCAGCAGTTACCAGGGCTACGAGCAGTACTTC. Translated, it gives CASSYQGYEQYF.